This T cell receptor beta chain was recovered during a study of T-cell memory formation after mild COVID-19. Study-wide results and caveats: Pre-infection memory contained some responding clones, which suggested that cross-reactive memory had joined. The CD4+ clones that contracted clustered mainly within CM and EM, and the CD8+ clones concentrated in EMRA. There was a balanced CD4/CD8 profile in clones contracting day 15 to 85, and later expanders leaned CD4+.

In TCRdb, the 5' RACE reads were re-called with MiXCR into one record per CDR3 protein. Seen here are approximately 500,000 distinct CDR3 sequences, 20% to 30% observed once, and the top ten hold approximately 12%. About this clonotype itself: The antigen remains unidentified.

This CDR3 comprises 18 residues. Germline V CDR1 and CDR2: MGHDK, SYGVNS. V was clipped by 0 bases and J by 2 bases; unmatched bases: 6. What was sequenced was PBMCs or a T cell subset sorted from them (not recorded which). The sequence was collected from an adult woman who had mild COVID-19 (a few samples of this study predate the infection). Cell type and time point are not known. V is TRBV25-1 and J is TRBJ2-1, with TRBD2 matching over 11 bases. The CDR3 sequence is CASSEYPVAGGAYNEQFF. Written as DNA, the CDR3 is TGTGCCAGCAGTGAATATCCGGTAGCGGGAGGGGCCTACAATGAGCAGTTCTTC. The variable domain in full, with the rest retrieved from reference TRBV25-1 and TRBJ2-1, is EADIYQTPRYLVIGTGKKITLECSQTMGHDKMYWYQQDPGMELHLIHYSYGVNSTEKGDLSSESTVSRIRTEHFPLTLESARPSHTSQYLCASSEYPVAGGAYNEQFFGPGTRLTVL.